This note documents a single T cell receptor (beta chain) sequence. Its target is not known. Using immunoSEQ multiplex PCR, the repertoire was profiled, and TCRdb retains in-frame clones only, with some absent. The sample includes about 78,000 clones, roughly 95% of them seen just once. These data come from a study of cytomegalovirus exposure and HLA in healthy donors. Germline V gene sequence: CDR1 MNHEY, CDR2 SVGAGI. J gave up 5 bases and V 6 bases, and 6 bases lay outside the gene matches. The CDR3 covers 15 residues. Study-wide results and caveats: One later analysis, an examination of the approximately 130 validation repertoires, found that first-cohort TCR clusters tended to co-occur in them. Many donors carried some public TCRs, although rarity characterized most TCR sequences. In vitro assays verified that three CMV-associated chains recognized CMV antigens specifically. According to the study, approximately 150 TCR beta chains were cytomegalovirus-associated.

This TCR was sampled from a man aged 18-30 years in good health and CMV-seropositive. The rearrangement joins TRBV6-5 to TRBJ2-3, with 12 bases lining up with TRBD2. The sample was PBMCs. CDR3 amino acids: CASSPTSGRKDTQYF. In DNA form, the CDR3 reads TGTGCCAGCAGCCCGACTAGCGGGAGAAAAGATACGCAGTATTTT.